The 26 T cell receptor beta chains given below trace back to one sample, sequenced in a study of blood T cell repertoires in COVID-19. The table came from immunoSEQ multiplex PCR; TCRdb's copy has only in-frame clones and leaves some out. The table shows some 370,000 clones, with around 89% occurring only once. Material for sequencing was peripheral blood. The receptors here all came from a man between 18 and 35 years old with active or convalescent COVID-19.

The chain links TRBV25-1 to TRBJ1-2; a possible D gene is TRBD1 (5 bases). Germline V gene data show CDR1 as MGHDK and CDR2 as SYGVNS. The CDR3 is 13 amino acids. V lost 2 bases and J 4 bases, leaving 8 bases between the germline ends. Here the CDR3 reads CASSERQSYGYTF. The CDR3 DNA sequence: TGTGCCAGCAGTGAAAGACAGTCCTATGGCTACACCTTC.

This rearrangement joins TRBV5-6 to TRBJ2-7; D is uncertain. This CDR3 spans 11 amino acids. Trimming took off 0 bases at V and 8 bases at J, with 6 bases between the two ends. Germline CDR1 reads SGHDT; CDR2 reads YYEEEE. The CDR3 is CASSLGEKQYF. DNA of the CDR3: TGTGCCAGCAGCTTGGGAGAAAAGCAGTACTTC.

V gene TRBV7-7 combines with J gene TRBJ2-7, with unresolved D. Germline assignment: CDR1 SSHAT and CDR2 FNYEAQ (reference sequence). Trimming removed 3 bases from V and 10 bases from J, with 7 bases in between. The CDR3 consists of 10 residues. The CDR3 nucleotides read TGTGCCAGCAGCTTTACCCTACAGTACTTC. Encoded protein: CASSFTLQYF.

The chain is built from TRBV10-1 and TRBJ2-7, with 7 bases fitting TRBD1. This CDR3 has 14 amino acids. The V segment lost 7 bases and the J segment 3 bases; nucleotides outside the gene matches: 9. Germline values: CDR1 WNHNN, CDR2 SYGVQD (reference sequence). The CDR3 loop reads CASKLRDSNYEQYF. The CDR3 DNA reads as TGCGCCAGCAAGCTCCGGGACAGCAACTACGAGCAGTACTTC.

This clone has just a few counts. The V gene is TRBV25-1, the J gene TRBJ2-1, with 7 bases identical to TRBD2. Trimming took 6 bases from V and 0 from J; bases not matched to a gene: 11. CDR3 length equals 17 residues. Germline values: CDR1 MGHDK, CDR2 SYGVNS. The CDR3 spells CASSGAGEADSYNEQFF. For the CDR3, the DNA is TGTGCCAGCAGCGGGGCGGGGGAAGCTGACTCCTACAATGAGCAGTTCTTC.

This clone was found a few times. The CDR3 here is CASSLLVAGDEQFF. Written as DNA, the CDR3 is TGTGCCAGCAGCTTACTAGTAGCGGGCGATGAGCAGTTCTTC. The chain couples TRBV7-9 to TRBJ2-1, with 7 bases matching TRBD2. Trimming took 2 bases from V and 8 from J; bases not matched to a gene: 6. From germline, CDR1 is SEHNR and CDR2 FQNEAQ (reference sequence). This CDR3 spans 14 amino acids.

The chain is built from TRBV7-7 and TRBJ1-4; TRBD1 matches 11 bases. Per the germline V gene, CDR1 is SSHAT and CDR2 is FNYEAQ (reference sequence). The CDR3 length is 18 residues. Trimming took 1 base from V and 7 from J; bases not matched to a gene: 11. The chain's CDR3 is CASSLVSGQGARVEKLFF. CDR3 nucleotide sequence: TGTGCCAGCAGCTTAGTCTCTGGACAGGGGGCGCGGGTTGAAAAACTGTTTTTT.

Worth noting for this clone: Other DNA sequences in the sample encode the same CDR3. The V and J genes are TRBV10-3 and TRBJ2-1; 7 bases align to TRBD1. V dropped 6 bases and J dropped 3; count of bases not matched to a gene: 2. This CDR3 spans 13 amino acids. Germline CDR1 and CDR2: ENHRY and SYGVKD. CDR3 protein: CAIRGDSYNEQFF. The CDR3 coding sequence is TGTGCCATCAGAGGGGACAGCTACAATGAGCAGTTCTTC.

This clone is a singleton in its sample. The chain has TRBV24-1 and TRBJ1-4; 7 positions match TRBD1. The trim removed 5 bases at V and 0 bases at J, leaving 2 bases unmatched. The CDR3 has 15 residues. CDR1 is KGHDR and CDR2 is SFDVKD in the germline V gene. The CDR3 here is CATSGDSTTNEKLFF. DNA of the CDR3: TGTGCCACCAGTGGGGACAGCACAACTAATGAAAAACTGTTTTTT.

The rearrangement links TRBV9 to TRBJ1-2; 7 bases match TRBD1. This CDR3 contains 14 residues. Germline CDR1 and CDR2: SGDLS and YYNGEE. With V trimmed by 3 bases and J by 5 bases, 7 bases remained unmatched. The CDR3 spells CASSGDSAGYGYTF. In DNA form, the CDR3 reads TGTGCCAGCAGCGGGGACAGCGCCGGATATGGCTACACCTTC.

The V call is TRBV4-1, the J call TRBJ2-3; tentatively, D is TRBD1 (6 bases). Germline V gene lookup returns CDR1 MGHRA and CDR2 YSYEKL. The CDR3 spans 14 residues. V lost 3 bases, J lost 4 bases, and 11 bases lay in between. CDR3 DNA sequence: TGCGCCAGCAGCCATAAGACAGGTCCAGATACGCAGTATTTT. Translated: CASSHKTGPDTQYF.

The chain links TRBV5-1 to TRBJ1-1; 9 nucleotides align to TRBD1. With 5 bases clipped from V and 3 bases from J, the junction kept 11 bases outside the gene matches. Per germline, CDR1 SGHRS and CDR2 YFSETQ. There are 16 residues in the CDR3. The CDR3 spells CASSSGTGSDHTEAFF. The CDR3 DNA reads as TGCGCCAGCAGTTCCGGGACAGGGAGTGATCACACTGAAGCTTTCTTT.

The rearrangement joins TRBV5-6 to TRBJ2-7; 8 positions match TRBD2. Trimming took 2 bases from V and 3 from J; bases not matched to a gene: 10. CDR3 length: 16 residues. Germline CDR1 reads SGHDT; CDR2 reads YYEEEE. The CDR3 loop is CASSFRLARPRYEQYF. In DNA, the CDR3 is TGTGCCAGCAGCTTTAGACTAGCGCGGCCCCGCTACGAGCAGTACTTC.

This chain joins TRBV19 and TRBJ1-5; D remains unclear. The length of the CDR3 is 14 residues. The V and J ends lost 5 bases and 1 base respectively, with 9 bases between them. Germline-derived CDR1 and CDR2 are LNHDA and SQIVND (reference sequence). DNA for the CDR3: TGTGCCAGTAGTCCCGTACAGAGCAATCAGCCCCAGCATTTT. As protein: CASSPVQSNQPQHF.

The J gene is TRBJ2-1, the V gene TRBV11-3; D is perhaps TRBD2 (6 bases). The CDR3 covers 14 residues. V lost 1 base, J lost 3 bases, and 7 bases lay in between. The germline gives CDR1 SGHNT, CDR2 YENEEA. DNA of the CDR3: TGTGCCAGCAGCTTAGGGCGGGACTACAATGAGCAGTTCTTC. This gives the protein CASSLGRDYNEQFF.

The chain uses TRBV19 and TRBJ2-7, with 11 bases lining up with TRBD1. The germline gives CDR1 LNHDA, CDR2 SQIVND (reference sequence). The trim removed 8 bases at V and 6 bases at J, leaving 3 bases unmatched. This CDR3 has 12 residues. The CDR3 loop is CASGDRGGEQYF. The CDR3 DNA is TGTGCCAGTGGGGACAGGGGGGGCGAGCAGTACTTC. The whole variable domain, filled in from reference TRBV19 and TRBJ2-7, reads DGGITQSPKYLFRKEGQNVTLSCEQNLNHDAMYWYRQDPGQGLRLIYYSQIVNDFQKGDIAEGYSVSREKKESFPLTVTSAQKNPTAFYLCASGDRGGEQYFGPGTRLTVT.

The rearrangement joins TRBV28 to TRBJ1-3; 9 positions match TRBD1. Germline-derived CDR1 and CDR2 are MDHEN and SYDVKM. After removal of 5 bases from V and 4 bases from J, the junction contained 3 bases not matched to a gene. The CDR3 is made up of 14 amino acids. The DNA for the CDR3 is TGTGCCAGCAGTACAACAGGGGGCGGAAACACCATATATTTT. Translating gives CASSTTGGGNTIYF.

The V and J genes are TRBV10-2 and TRBJ1-2, with 8 bases fitting TRBD1. The CDR3 length is 17 residues. Germline loops: CDR1 WSHSY, CDR2 SAAADI. The junction had 9 bases not matched to a gene; V was cut back by 3 bases and J by 0 bases. The CDR3 nucleotides read TGCGCCAGCAGTGATCACATAACGACAGGGGCTAACTATGGCTACACCTTC. As protein: CASSDHITTGANYGYTF.

The V call is TRBV7-9, the J call TRBJ1-1; D possibly corresponds to TRBD1 (6 bases). Trimming took 5 bases from V and 1 from J, leaving 14 bases between them. The CDR3 totals 15 residues. CDR1 is SEHNR and CDR2 is FQNEAQ in the germline V gene (reference sequence). In nucleotides, the CDR3 is TGTGCCAGCAGCCACGCTAGGGGGGGGAACACTGAAGCTTTCTTT. Its protein product is CASSHARGGNTEAFF.

The rearrangement links TRBV5-6 to TRBJ2-2; D is perhaps TRBD1 (6 bases). Germline V gene lookup returns CDR1 SGHDT and CDR2 YYEEEE. The CDR3 has 15 residues. The V and J ends lost 5 bases and 1 base respectively, with 12 bases between them. CDR3 amino acids: CASRHWTVNTGELFF. The CDR3 bases are TGTGCCAGCAGACACTGGACAGTGAACACCGGGGAGCTGTTTTTT.

V is TRBV15 and J is TRBJ2-5, with D maybe TRBD1 (5 bases). The ends were cut back, 1 base at V and 4 bases at J, with 13 bases in the middle. Germline CDR1 reads LNHNV; CDR2 reads YYDKDF (reference sequence). There are 15 residues in the CDR3. The CDR3 protein is CATSRVSRASETQYF. CDR3 DNA sequence: TGTGCCACCAGCAGAGTAAGCAGGGCCTCAGAGACCCAGTACTTC.

The rearrangement uses TRBV9 and TRBJ1-2; 7 bases match TRBD1. The CDR3 is made up of 13 amino acids. The V and J ends lost 2 bases and 5 bases, in that order; junction bases with no gene match: 3. Germline loops: CDR1 SGDLS, CDR2 YYNGEE. The chain's CDR3 is CASSVARGYGYTF. The CDR3 DNA reads as TGTGCCAGCAGCGTTGCCAGGGGGTATGGCTACACCTTC.

The V gene is TRBV28, the J gene TRBJ1-5; D perhaps matches TRBD1 (5 bases). V lost 2 bases and J 6 bases, leaving 11 bases between the germline ends. There are 14 residues in the CDR3. Germline V CDR1 and CDR2: MDHEN, SYDVKM. CDR3 protein: CASSLPGLAQPQHF. In DNA form, the CDR3 reads TGTGCCAGCAGTTTACCAGGGTTAGCTCAGCCCCAGCATTTT.

This chain links TRBV15 with TRBJ2-1; 10 bases match TRBD2. This CDR3 has 17 amino acids. Germline assignment: CDR1 LNHNV and CDR2 YYDKDF (reference sequence). J lost 6 bases, V lost 2 bases, and 10 bases had no gene match. The CDR3 coding sequence is TGTGCCACCAGCAGACCACAGTTACTAGCGGGAATCAATGAGCAGTTCTTC. Protein product: CATSRPQLLAGINEQFF.

In this sample, this clone turned up once. The chain couples TRBV28 to TRBJ1-1; 8 positions agree with TRBD1. V was pared by 10 bases and J by 7 bases, with 5 bases of the junction left unmatched. The CDR3 sequence is 11 residues long. The germline V gene has CDR1 MDHEN and CDR2 SYDVKM. The CDR3: CATQGAVEAFF. The CDR3 DNA reads as TGTGCCACCCAGGGGGCCGTTGAAGCTTTCTTT.

The chain employs TRBV11-2 and TRBJ2-1, with 7 bases fitting TRBD2. The germline V gene encodes CDR1 SGHAT and CDR2 FQNNGV. The CDR3 extends over 16 amino acids. The V gene end was trimmed by 5 bases and the J gene end by 0 bases; junction bases not matched to a gene: 7. CDR3: CASSRGETSSYNEQFF. The CDR3 coding sequence is TGTGCCAGCAGCCGGGGGGAGACTTCCTCCTACAATGAGCAGTTCTTC.